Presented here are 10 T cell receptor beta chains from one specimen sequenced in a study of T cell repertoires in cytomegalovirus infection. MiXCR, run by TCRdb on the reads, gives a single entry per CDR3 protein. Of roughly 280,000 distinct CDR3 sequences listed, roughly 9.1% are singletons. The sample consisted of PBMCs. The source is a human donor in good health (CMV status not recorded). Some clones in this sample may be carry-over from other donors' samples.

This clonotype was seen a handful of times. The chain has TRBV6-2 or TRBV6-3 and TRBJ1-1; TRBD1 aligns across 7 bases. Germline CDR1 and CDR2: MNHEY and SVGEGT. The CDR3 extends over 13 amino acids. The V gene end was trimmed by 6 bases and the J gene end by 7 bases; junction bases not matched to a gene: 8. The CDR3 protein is CASRATGIFEAFF. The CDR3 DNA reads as TGTGCCAGCAGAGCGACAGGGATTTTTGAAGCTTTCTTT.

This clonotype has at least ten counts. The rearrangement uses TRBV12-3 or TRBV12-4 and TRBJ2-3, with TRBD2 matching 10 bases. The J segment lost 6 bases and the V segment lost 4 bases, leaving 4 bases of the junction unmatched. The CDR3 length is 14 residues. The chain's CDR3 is CASSWTSGEDTQYF. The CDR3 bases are TGTGCCAGCAGTTGGACTAGCGGTGAGGATACGCAGTATTTT.

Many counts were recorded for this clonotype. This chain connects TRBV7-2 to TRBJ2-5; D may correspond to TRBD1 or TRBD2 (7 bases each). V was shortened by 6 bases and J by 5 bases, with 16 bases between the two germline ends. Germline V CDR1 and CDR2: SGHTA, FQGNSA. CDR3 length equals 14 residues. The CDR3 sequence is CASSSRGGIETQYF. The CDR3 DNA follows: TGTGCCAGCAGTTCCAGGGGGGGAATCGAGACCCAGTACTTC.

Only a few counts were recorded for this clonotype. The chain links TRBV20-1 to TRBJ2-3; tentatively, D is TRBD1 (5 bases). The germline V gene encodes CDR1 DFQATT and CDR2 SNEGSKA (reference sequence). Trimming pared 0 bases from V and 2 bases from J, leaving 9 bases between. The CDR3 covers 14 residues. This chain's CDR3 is CSARDRTHTDTQYF. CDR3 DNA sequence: TGCAGTGCTAGAGATCGGACACACACAGATACGCAGTATTTT.

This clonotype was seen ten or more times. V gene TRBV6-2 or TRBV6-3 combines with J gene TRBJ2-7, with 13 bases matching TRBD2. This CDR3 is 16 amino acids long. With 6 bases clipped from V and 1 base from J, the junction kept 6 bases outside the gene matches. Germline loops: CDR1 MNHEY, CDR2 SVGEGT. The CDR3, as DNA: TGTGCCAGCAGCCGGACTAGCGGGGGCCTTTCCTACGAGCAGTACTTC. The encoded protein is CASSRTSGGLSYEQYF.

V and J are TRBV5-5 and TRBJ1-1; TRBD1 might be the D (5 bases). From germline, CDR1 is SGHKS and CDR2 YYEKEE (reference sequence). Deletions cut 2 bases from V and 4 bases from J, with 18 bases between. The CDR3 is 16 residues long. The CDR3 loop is CASSLFASERGTEAFF. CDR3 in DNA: TGTGCCAGCAGCTTATTTGCGTCAGAGAGGGGCACTGAAGCTTTCTTT.

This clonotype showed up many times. The CDR3 loop reads CASSLEAGRPNTEAFF. In DNA form, the CDR3 reads TGTGCCAGCAGCTTAGAGGCAGGGCGACCCAACACTGAAGCTTTCTTT. V and J are TRBV7-2 and TRBJ1-1; tentatively, D is TRBD1 (5 bases). The CDR3 extends over 16 amino acids. Germline V gives CDR1 SGHTA, CDR2 FQGNSA. V gave up 1 base and J gave up 2 bases, with 14 bases separating them.

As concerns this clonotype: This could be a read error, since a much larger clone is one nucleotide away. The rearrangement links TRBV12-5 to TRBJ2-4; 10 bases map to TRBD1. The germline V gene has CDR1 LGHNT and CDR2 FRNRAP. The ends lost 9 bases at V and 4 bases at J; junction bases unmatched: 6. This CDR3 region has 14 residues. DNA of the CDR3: TGTGCTAGCATCCCGGGACAGGGGAAAAACATTCAGTACTTC. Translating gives CASIPGQGKNIQYF.

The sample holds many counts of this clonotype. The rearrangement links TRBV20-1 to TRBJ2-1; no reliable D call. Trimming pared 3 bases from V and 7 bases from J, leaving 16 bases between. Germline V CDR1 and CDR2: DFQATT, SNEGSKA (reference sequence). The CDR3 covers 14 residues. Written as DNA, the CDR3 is TGCAGTGCTAGTGTTATGGCGGCTCGAAATGAGCAGTTCTTC. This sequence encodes CSASVMAARNEQFF.

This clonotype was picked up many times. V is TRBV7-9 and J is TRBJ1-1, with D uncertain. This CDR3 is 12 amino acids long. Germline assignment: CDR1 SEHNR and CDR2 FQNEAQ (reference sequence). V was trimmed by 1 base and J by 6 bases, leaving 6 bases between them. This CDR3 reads CASSLGGAEAFF. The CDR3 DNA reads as TGTGCCAGCAGCTTAGGGGGAGCTGAAGCTTTCTTT.